This T cell receptor (beta chain) emerged from a study of blood T cell repertoires in COVID-19. About the study: Samples came from the United States, Italy and Spain, spanning acute and convalescent COVID-19.

The CDR3 is made up of 15 amino acids. Looked up from germline, CDR1 is SGHNT and CDR2 is YENEEA. Trimming removed 1 base from V and 8 bases from J; junction bases left unmatched: 8. Followed over time, Seattle patients had been enrolled while infection was active. The protocol was immunoSEQ multiplex PCR, while the TCRdb copy is restricted to in-frame clones and leaves out a portion. The sample consists of about 200,000 clones, about 90% of them appearing once. This receptor was identified in a man aged 55 to 70 with COVID-19, enrolled during active disease. V gene TRBV11-3 combines with J gene TRBJ2-1; 7 positions match TRBD1. The sample comprised peripheral blood. The CDR3 region is CASSLGSRQGDEQFF. The CDR3 bases are TGTGCCAGCAGCTTAGGGTCTCGTCAGGGGGATGAGCAGTTCTTC.